This is a list of T cell receptor beta chains from one sample in a study of T cell changes during pregnancy in multiple sclerosis. This table comes from immunoSEQ multiplex PCR, and its TCRdb copy is limited to in-frame clones, with some not included. The data hold more than 65,000 clones, with roughly 96% observed a single time. This specimen consisted of peripheral blood, obtained in the second trimester of pregnancy. The source is a female donor with multiple sclerosis, enrolled in a pregnancy study. Each CDR3 is given with its conserved first and last residue. D genes are given only for firm matches. Clone size is stated in some rows and not others, as once, few, many or a class when expanded.

V	D	size	J	DNA	CDR3
TRBV11-2	TRBD2	NA	TRBJ2-1	TGTGCCAGCAGCCCAGACCTAGCGGGAGTCTACAATGAGCAGTTCTTC	CASSPDLAGVYNEQFF
TRBV14	NA	NA	TRBJ2-1	TGTGCCAGCAGCCAAGAGCGGGGGCTCTCACCCGAGCAGTTCTTC	CASSQERGLSPEQFF
TRBV5-1	NA	NA	TRBJ2-5	TGCGCCAGCAGCTTGCTCGGGCCAGGGGCAGAGACCCAGTACTTC	CASSLLGPGAETQYF
TRBV4-1	NA	once	TRBJ2-5	TGCGCCAGCAGCCAGGCGGGGCCACAAGAGACCCAGTACTTC	CASSQAGPQETQYF
TRBV19	NA	NA	TRBJ1-1	TGTGCCAGTAGACCTCTCATTCGGGAGAACACTGAAGCTTTCTTT	CASRPLIRENTEAFF
TRBV6-6	TRBD2	NA	TRBJ2-7	TGTGCCAGCAGTTCAACTAGCGGGAGCCTCGAGCAGTACTTC	CASSSTSGSLEQYF
TRBV13	NA	NA	TRBJ2-3	TGTGCCAGCAGCTTACGTGCAGGCACAGATACGCAGTATTTT	CASSLRAGTDTQYF
TRBV7-8	NA	NA	TRBJ1-2	TGTGCCAGCAGCTTAGTTCTTAAGACAGATAGCTACACCTTC	CASSLVLKTDSYTF
TRBV18	NA	NA	TRBJ1-5	TGTGCCAGCTCACCAATTGACAGGACCAATCAGCCCCAGCATTTT	CASSPIDRTNQPQHF
TRBV9	NA	NA	TRBJ1-2	TGTGCCAGCAACGCGGCCAATGGCTACACCTTC	CASNAANGYTF
TRBV5-5	TRBD1	NA	TRBJ1-1	TGTGCCAGCAGGCCCGGGACAGCGAACACTGAAGCTTTCTTT	CASRPGTANTEAFF
TRBV10-1	NA	NA	TRBJ2-3	TGCGCCAGCAGTGGGGGGGAGAGGGATACGCAGTATTTT	CASSGGERDTQYF
TRBV7-3	NA	NA	TRBJ2-3	TGTGCCAGCAGCTTGGACAGCGCCACAGATACGCAGTATTTT	CASSLDSATDTQYF
TRBV28	TRBD2	NA	TRBJ2-7	TGTGCCAGCAAAACCTCCGGGACTATATACGAGCAGTACTTC	CASKTSGTIYEQYF
TRBV10-3	TRBD1	NA	TRBJ2-7	TGTGCCATCAGTGAGTCTTTGACAGGGAAGGGCCACGAGCAGTACTTC	CAISESLTGKGHEQYF
TRBV11-1	NA	NA	TRBJ2-7	TGTGCCAGCAGCTTAGTGGCCCACGAGCAGTACTTC	CASSLVAHEQYF
TRBV7-6	NA	NA	TRBJ1-2	TGTGCCAGCAGCTCGACGATCGACAGTCCCTATGGCTACACCTTC	CASSSTIDSPYGYTF
TRBV6-6	TRBD1	NA	TRBJ2-5	TGTGCCAGCAGGCTAGGGACAGGGGAAGAGACCCAGTACTTC	CASRLGTGEETQYF
TRBV25-1	TRBD2	NA	TRBJ2-3	TGTGCCAGCAGGTTAGCGGGAGGCACAGATACGCAGTATTTT	CASRLAGGTDTQYF
TRBV6-1	TRBD2	NA	TRBJ2-7	TGTGCCAGCAGTTTGACTAGCGGCTCATCCTACGAGCAGTACTTC	CASSLTSGSSYEQYF
TRBV6-6	NA	NA	TRBJ1-1	TGTGCCAGCAGTTACCGGGGGGACACTGAAGCTTTCTTT	CASSYRGDTEAFF
TRBV7-6	NA	NA	TRBJ1-4	TGTGCCAGCAGCTCGTACAGCTTAACTAATGAAAAACTGTTTTTT	CASSSYSLTNEKLFF
TRBV7-9	TRBD1	NA	TRBJ2-7	TGTGCCAGCAGCTCGACAGGGGGTAGAGGCGAGCAGTACTTC	CASSSTGGRGEQYF
TRBV18	TRBD1	NA	TRBJ1-3	TGTGCCAGCTCACTGTCGGCAGGTCTTAGGGGGCCTGGAAACACCATATATTTT	CASSLSAGLRGPGNTIYF
TRBV7-2	TRBD2	NA	TRBJ2-7	TGTGCCAGCAGCTCCCGGACTAGCGGCCCCTACGAGCAGTACTTC	CASSSRTSGPYEQYF
TRBV11-3	NA	NA	TRBJ2-3	TGTGCCAGCAGCTCGGAGGGTTCCTCAGATACGCAGTATTTT	CASSSEGSSDTQYF
TRBV19	NA	NA	TRBJ2-1	TGTGCCAGTAGCCCTAACCCCAGGCAAAGCTCCTACAATGAGCAGTTCTTC	CASSPNPRQSSYNEQFF
TRBV5-6	TRBD1	NA	TRBJ2-7	TGTGCCAGCAGCTTGAGTAGGACAGGGGTGTCCTACGAGCAGTACTTC	CASSLSRTGVSYEQYF
TRBV11-2	TRBD2	NA	TRBJ2-2	TGTGCCAGCAGCCCCCTGCGGGAGGGCATCGGGGAGCTGTTTTTT	CASSPLREGIGELFF
TRBV4-1	NA	NA	TRBJ2-3	TGCGCCAGCAGCCAAGATAGTAAATTCACAGATACGCAGTATTTT	CASSQDSKFTDTQYF
TRBV7-9	NA	NA	TRBJ2-1	TGTGCCAGCATGGGCGGGCGGATCTACAATGAGCAGTTCTTC	CASMGGRIYNEQFF
TRBV30	TRBD2	NA	TRBJ2-3	TGTGCCTGGAGGTTCGGGACTAGCGGCCTCACAGATACGCAGTATTTT	CAWRFGTSGLTDTQYF
TRBV2	TRBD2	NA	TRBJ2-7	TGTGCCTGCGGGGGAGAGTACGAGCAGTACTTC	CACGGEYEQYF
TRBV27	TRBD2	NA	TRBJ2-7	TGTGCCAGCAGTTCGGGGGGACTAGCGGACGAGCAGTACTTC	CASSSGGLADEQYF
TRBV5-5	NA	NA	TRBJ1-3	TGTGCCAGCAGCTTGGAGCTTCTGACTACCTCTGGAAACACCATATATTTT	CASSLELLTTSGNTIYF
TRBV6-5	NA	NA	TRBJ1-3	TGTGCCAGCAAACAGTCCTCTGGAAACACCATATATTTT	CASKQSSGNTIYF